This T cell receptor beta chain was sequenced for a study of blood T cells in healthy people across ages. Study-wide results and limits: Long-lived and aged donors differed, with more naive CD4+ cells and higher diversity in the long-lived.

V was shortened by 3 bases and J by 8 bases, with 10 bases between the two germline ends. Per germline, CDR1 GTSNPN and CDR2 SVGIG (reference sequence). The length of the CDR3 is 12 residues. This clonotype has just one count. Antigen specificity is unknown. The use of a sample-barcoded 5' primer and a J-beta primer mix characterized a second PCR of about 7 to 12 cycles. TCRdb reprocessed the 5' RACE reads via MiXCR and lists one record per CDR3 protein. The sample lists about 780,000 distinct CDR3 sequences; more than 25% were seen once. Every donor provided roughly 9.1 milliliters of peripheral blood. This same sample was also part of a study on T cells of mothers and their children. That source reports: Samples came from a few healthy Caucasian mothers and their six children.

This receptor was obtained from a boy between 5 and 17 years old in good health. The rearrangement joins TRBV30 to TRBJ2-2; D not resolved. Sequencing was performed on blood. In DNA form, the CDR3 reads TGTGCCTGGAGAAGCCTTCGGGGGGAGCTGTTTTTT. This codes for CAWRSLRGELFF.